This paragraph covers one T cell receptor beta chain sequence. Germline V gene lookup returns CDR1 LNHDA and CDR2 SQIVND (reference sequence). This CDR3 has 15 amino acids. With 3 bases removed from V and 4 bases from J, the gap between germline ends came to 13 bases. The sample originates from a study of T cell repertoires in ileal Crohn's disease. Across the study: Postoperative therapy was given to about half: around eleven thiopurines, around 17 anti-TNF agents.

Sequenced by immunoSEQ multiplex PCR; TCRdb stores in-frame clones only, minus some. The sample contains about 14,000 clones, approximately 90% of which appear only once. The sequence came from an adult with Crohn's disease. Material for sequencing was ileal tissue. The rearrangement joins TRBV19 to TRBJ1-5; D is perhaps TRBD1 (5 bases). The CDR3 region is CASSIGTAHNQPQHF. The CDR3 bases are TGTGCCAGTAGTATCGGGACTGCCCATAATCAGCCCCAGCATTTT.